This TCR beta chain originates from a study of blood T cell repertoires in COVID-19 (dated by TCRdb to 2019 to 2021). For the wider study: Collaborator samples came from the United States, Italy and Spain and covered acute and convalescent phases of COVID-19. The prospective study material was composed of cDNA or gDNA derived from T cells, B-cell-depleted T cells, or PBMCs. Deeply sampled blood TCRbeta repertoires from subjects exposed to, actively infected with, or recovered from COVID-19 were included in the dataset. The repertoires were released in a freely available public database meant as a resource for research on the immune response to SARS-CoV-2. The samples were drawn from two sources: the first 160 participants of the ongoing ImmuneRACE study, and some 1,300 subjects contributed by 6 global collaborators. Sample metadata almost always included a de-identified subject ID, COVID-19 status, age in years and sex. Where available, HLA class I and class II types were taken from metadata supplied by the sample provider and were not determined by assay-based typing.

Study-wide findings and limitations: The quantity of clinical and demographic metadata differed by source and by participant and was supplied without curation.

Of note for this clone: The antigen it recognizes is unknown. Base qualities are missing; no much larger clone stands one base away.

Whole blood was collected in K2EDTA tubes by collaborating institutions according to the institutions' own protocols. For TCRbeta analysis, collaborators shipped samples as frozen whole blood, isolated PBMCs, or DNA extracted from either of those sample types. TCRbeta CDR3 regions were amplified from genomic DNA using the immunoSEQ Assay, a bias-controlled multiplex PCR. The source study handled its data this way. Nucleated cell counts per sample were estimated from amplification of reference gene primers within the assay. To quantify the absolute abundance of each unique TCRbeta CDR3 rearrangement, sequence reads were collapsed and filtered. For each sample, productive Simpson clonality was calculated by taking the square root of Simpson's diversity index across productive rearrangements. Entries here come from immuneACCESS through TCRdb and include only in-frame sequences with V and J called. Some clones fail to appear in such tables; in the studies checked, an unresolved V gene covers under half of the shortfall, and the cause of the remainder is unknown. From that table come the V and J calls and clone size; the DNA was used to work out D and trimming. This sample is represented by roughly 200,000 clones; around nine tenths of them were singletons. The ten largest clones represent roughly 3% of the sample.

This sequence was found in a man between 60 and 75 years old with acute or convalescent COVID-19. The sequenced sample consisted of peripheral blood.

Here is the DNA: TGTGCCAGCAGCTTAGTGGTTGGCCTAGCCTCCGAGCAGTACTTC. It is translated as CASSLVVGLASEQYF. This sequence uses TRBV11-2 and TRBJ2-7, and TRBD2 may be the D gene, going by 5 matching bases. Per the germline V gene, SGHAT is the CDR1 and FQNNGV is the CDR2. V sheds 1 base and J sheds 6 bases, leaving 16 bases between their ends. From cysteine to phenylalanine, the CDR3 is 15 amino acids long. Just CDR3 DNA is preserved here, 45 bases in frame from base 1.